This T cell receptor beta chain comes out of a study of spatial heterogeneity in lung cancer. Study background: Averaged across combinations, each unique TCR and UMI pairing appeared more than ten times in raw reads, which were uncorrected.

Notes on the study in general: More often at tumor resection than at routine follow-up, ubiquitous expanded tumor TCRs were detected in the blood.

Per the germline V gene, CDR1 is LGHNA and CDR2 is YSLEER. V was clipped by 0 bases and J by 3 bases, with 9 bases between them. The CDR3 length is 15 residues. In regard to this clonotype: Its antigen remains unidentified.

As to time point: sample taken at primary tumor resection. Without sorting, whole RNA was sequenced from tumor, nontumor lung or frozen PBMC. On each TCR cDNA molecule, a unique molecular identifier was present. TCRdb processed the 5' RACE reads anew with MiXCR; each CDR3 protein has one entry. The data show around 50,000 distinct CDR3 sequences, 7.5% to 8% seen once. This sequence joins TRBV4-3 and TRBJ1-3; D is uncertain. Here the sequenced sample was PBMCs, taken at surgery. The origin of this receptor is a female donor with early-stage non-small cell lung cancer. CDR3 residues: CASSQDITDGNTIYF. In DNA, the CDR3 is TGCGCCAGCAGCCAAGATATAACTGATGGAAACACCATATATTTT.